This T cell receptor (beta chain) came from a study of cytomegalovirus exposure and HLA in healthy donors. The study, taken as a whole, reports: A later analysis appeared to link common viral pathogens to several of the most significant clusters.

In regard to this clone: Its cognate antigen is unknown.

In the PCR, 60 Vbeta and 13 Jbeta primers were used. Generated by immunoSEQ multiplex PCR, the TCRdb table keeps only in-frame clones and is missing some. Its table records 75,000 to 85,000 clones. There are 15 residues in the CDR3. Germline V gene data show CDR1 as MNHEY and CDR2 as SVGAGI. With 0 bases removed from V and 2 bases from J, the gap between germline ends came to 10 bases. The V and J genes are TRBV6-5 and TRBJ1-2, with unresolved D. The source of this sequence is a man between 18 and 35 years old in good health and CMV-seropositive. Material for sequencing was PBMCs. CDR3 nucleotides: TGTGCCAGCAGTTACTCGCGGGGTCTAAACTATGGCTACACCTTC. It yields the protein CASSYSRGLNYGYTF.